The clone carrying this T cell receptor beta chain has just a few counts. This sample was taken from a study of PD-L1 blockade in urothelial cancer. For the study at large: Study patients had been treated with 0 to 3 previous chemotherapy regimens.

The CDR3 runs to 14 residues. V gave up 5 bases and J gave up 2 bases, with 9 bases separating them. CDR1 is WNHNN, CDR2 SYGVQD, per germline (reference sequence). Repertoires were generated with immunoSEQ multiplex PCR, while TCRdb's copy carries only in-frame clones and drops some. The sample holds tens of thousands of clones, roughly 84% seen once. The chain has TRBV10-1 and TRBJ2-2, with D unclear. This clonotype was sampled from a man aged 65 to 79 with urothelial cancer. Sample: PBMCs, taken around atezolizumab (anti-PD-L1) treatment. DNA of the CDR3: TGCGCCAGCAGTACTGACTTCAACACCGGGGAGCTGTTTTTT. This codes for CASSTDFNTGELFF.